The T cell receptor beta chain under discussion was sequenced for a study of T cells in localized non-small cell lung cancer. Whole-study findings and limits: Maximal T cell clonality occurred in uninvolved adjacent lung, with tumor ranking below it. When the top 100 tumor clones were examined, a median approximately 59 of them also appeared in the adjacent lung, which was paired and uninvolved.

A word on this clone: As yet, its antigen is unknown.

The CDR3 covers 15 residues. Germline CDR1 and CDR2: SGDLS and YYNGEE. V lost 1 base, J lost 0 bases, and 9 bases lay in between. Data came from immunoSEQ multiplex PCR; TCRdb stores just in-frame clones and leaves some out. This sample has about 19,000 clones, with approximately 83% found just once. The sequence came from a female donor at least 60 years old with stage I lung adenocarcinoma. The J gene is TRBJ2-3, the V gene TRBV9; D is possibly TRBD2 (6 bases). The material sequenced was peripheral blood, taken before any cancer treatment. CDR3 loop: CASSVLGTSTDTQYF. The DNA for the CDR3 is TGTGCCAGCAGCGTACTTGGGACTAGCACAGATACGCAGTATTTT. Full variable domain (missing parts from reference TRBV9 and TRBJ2-3): DSGVTQTPKHLITATGQRVTLRCSPRSGDLSVYWYQQSLDQGLQFLIQYYNGEERAKGNILERFSAQQFPDLHSELNLSSLELGDSALYFCASSVLGTSTDTQYFGPGTRLTVL.